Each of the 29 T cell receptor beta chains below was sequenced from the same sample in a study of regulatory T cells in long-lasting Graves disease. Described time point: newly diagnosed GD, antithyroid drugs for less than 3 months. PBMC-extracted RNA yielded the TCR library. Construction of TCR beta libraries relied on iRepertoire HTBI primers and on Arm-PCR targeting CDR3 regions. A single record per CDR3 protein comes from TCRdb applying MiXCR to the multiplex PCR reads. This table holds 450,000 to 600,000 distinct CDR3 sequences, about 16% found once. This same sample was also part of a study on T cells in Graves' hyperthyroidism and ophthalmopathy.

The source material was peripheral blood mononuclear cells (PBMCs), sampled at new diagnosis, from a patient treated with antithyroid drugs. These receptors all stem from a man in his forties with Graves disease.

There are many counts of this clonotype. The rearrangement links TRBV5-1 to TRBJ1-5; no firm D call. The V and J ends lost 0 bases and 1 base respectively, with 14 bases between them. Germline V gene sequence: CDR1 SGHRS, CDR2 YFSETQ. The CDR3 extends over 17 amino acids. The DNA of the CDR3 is TGCGCCAGCAGCTTGGGGGTTTTGTCACAGAGCAATCAGCCCCAGCATTTT. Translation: CASSLGVLSQSNQPQHF.

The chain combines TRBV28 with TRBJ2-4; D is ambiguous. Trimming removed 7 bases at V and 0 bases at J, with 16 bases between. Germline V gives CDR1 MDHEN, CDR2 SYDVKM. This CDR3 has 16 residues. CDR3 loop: CASTPRHLLAKNIQYF. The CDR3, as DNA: TGTGCCAGCACCCCTAGGCACCTTCTAGCCAAAAACATTCAGTACTTC.

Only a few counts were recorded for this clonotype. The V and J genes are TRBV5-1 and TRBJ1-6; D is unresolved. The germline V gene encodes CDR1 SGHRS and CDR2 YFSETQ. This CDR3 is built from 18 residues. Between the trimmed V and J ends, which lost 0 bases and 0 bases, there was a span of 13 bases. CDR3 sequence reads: CASSLDPGGSSYNSPLHF. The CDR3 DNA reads TGCGCCAGCAGCTTGGATCCCGGAGGGAGCTCCTATAATTCACCCCTCCACTTT.

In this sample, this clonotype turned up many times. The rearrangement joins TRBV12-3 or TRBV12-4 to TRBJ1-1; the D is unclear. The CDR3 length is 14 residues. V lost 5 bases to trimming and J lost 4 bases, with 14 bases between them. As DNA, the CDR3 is TGTGCCAGCAGTCCCGGCTGGGCGAGCACTGAAGCTTTCTTT. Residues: CASSPGWASTEAFF.

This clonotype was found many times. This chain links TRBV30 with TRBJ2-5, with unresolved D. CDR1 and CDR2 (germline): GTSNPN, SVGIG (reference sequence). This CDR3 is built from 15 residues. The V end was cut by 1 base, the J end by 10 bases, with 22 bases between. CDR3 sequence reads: CAWSDSLRSPKGQYF. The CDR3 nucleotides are TGTGCCTGGAGTGACTCCTTGCGTTCCCCCAAGGGCCAGTACTTC.

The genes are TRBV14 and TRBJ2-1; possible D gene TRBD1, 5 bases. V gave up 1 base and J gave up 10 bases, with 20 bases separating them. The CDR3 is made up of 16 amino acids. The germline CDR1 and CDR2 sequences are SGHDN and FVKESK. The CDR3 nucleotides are TGTGCCAGCAGCCAAGCCTCCTCCAGGGTCCTGGGGGAGCAGTTCTTC. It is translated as CASSQASSRVLGEQFF. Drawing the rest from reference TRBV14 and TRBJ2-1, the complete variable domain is EAGVTQFPSHSVIEKGQTVTLRCDPISGHDNLYWYRRVMGKEIKFLLHFVKESKQDESGMPNNRFLAERTGGTYSTLKVQPAELEDSGVYFCASSQASSRVLGEQFFGPGTRLTVL.

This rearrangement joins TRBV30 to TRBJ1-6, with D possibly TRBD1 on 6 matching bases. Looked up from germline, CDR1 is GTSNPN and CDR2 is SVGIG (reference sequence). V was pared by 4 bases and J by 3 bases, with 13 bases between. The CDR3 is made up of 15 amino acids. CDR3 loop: CAWTGASNYNSPLHF. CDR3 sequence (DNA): TGTGCCTGGACGGGGGCCTCTAACTATAATTCACCCCTCCACTTT.

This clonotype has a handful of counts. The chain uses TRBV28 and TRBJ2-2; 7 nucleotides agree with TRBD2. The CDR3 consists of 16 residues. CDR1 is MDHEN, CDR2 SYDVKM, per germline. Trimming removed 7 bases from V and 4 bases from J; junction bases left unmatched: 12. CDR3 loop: CASNSFAGEVTGELFF. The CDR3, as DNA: TGTGCCAGCAATTCGTTCGCGGGAGAGGTCACCGGGGAGCTGTTTTTT.

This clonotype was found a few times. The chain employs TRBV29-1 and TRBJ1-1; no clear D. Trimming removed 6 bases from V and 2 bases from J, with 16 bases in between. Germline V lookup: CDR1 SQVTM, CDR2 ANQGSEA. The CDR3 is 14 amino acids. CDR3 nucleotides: TGCAGCGTGGCGGAAGGGATTTACAACACTGAAGCTTTCTTT. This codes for CSVAEGIYNTEAFF.

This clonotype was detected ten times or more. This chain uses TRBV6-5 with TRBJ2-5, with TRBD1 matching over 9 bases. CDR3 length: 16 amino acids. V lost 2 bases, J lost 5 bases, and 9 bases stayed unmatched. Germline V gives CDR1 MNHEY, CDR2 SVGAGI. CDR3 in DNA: TGTGCCAGCAGTTACGGGGACAGGGTAAAAGGGGAGACCCAGTACTTC. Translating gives CASSYGDRVKGETQYF.

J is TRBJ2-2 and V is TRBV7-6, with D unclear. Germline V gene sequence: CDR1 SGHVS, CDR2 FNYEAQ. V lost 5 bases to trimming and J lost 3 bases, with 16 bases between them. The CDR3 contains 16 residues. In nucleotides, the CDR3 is TGTGCCAGCAGCCCGTTGACTTACCGGGACACCGGGGAGCTGTTTTTT. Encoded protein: CASSPLTYRDTGELFF.

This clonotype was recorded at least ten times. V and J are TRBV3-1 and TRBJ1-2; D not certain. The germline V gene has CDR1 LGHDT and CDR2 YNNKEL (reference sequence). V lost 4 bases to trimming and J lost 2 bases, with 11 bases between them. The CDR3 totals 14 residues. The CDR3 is CASSPVIENYGYTF. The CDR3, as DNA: TGTGCCAGCAGCCCCGTAATTGAGAACTATGGCTACACCTTC.

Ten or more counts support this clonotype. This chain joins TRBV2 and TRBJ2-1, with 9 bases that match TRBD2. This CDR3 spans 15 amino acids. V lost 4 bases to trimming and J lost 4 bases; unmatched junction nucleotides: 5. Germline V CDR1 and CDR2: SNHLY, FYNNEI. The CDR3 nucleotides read TGTGCCAGCAGTGGGAGGCTAGCGGGGTACAATGAGCAGTTCTTC. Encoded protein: CASSGRLAGYNEQFF.

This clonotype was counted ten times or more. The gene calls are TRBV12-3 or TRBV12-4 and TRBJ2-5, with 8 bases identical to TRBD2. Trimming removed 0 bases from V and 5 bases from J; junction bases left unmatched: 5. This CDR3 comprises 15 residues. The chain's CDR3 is CASSLASGRRETQYF. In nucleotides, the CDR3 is TGTGCCAGCAGTTTAGCGAGCGGGAGACGTGAGACCCAGTACTTC.

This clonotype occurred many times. Written as DNA, the CDR3 is TGCAGTGCCGAGAGACGGGACAGAGAAGCCACAGATACGCAGTATTTT. Amino acids: CSAERRDREATDTQYF. The chain combines TRBV20-1 with TRBJ2-3; 7 bases align to TRBD1. Germline values: CDR1 DFQATT, CDR2 SNEGSKA (reference sequence). CDR3 size: 16 residues. Trimming removed 6 bases from V and 2 bases from J; junction bases left unmatched: 14.

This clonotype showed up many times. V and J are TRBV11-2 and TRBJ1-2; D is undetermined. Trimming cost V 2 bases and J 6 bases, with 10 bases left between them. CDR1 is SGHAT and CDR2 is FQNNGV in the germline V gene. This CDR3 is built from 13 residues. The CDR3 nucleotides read TGTGCCAGCAGCTTATCACCAATAGATGGCTACACCTTC. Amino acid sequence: CASSLSPIDGYTF.

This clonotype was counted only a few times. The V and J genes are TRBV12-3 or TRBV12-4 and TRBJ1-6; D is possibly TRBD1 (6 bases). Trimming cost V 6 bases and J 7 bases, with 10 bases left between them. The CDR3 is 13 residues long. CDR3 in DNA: TGTGCCAGCAGACCCACAGGGAATTCACCCCTCCACTTT. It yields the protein CASRPTGNSPLHF.

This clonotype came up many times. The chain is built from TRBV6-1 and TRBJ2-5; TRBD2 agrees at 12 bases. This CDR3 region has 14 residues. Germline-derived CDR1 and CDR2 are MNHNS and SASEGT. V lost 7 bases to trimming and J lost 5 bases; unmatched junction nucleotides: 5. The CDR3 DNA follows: TGTGCCAGCAATCCGACTAGCGGGAGCGAGACCCAGTACTTC. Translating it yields CASNPTSGSETQYF.

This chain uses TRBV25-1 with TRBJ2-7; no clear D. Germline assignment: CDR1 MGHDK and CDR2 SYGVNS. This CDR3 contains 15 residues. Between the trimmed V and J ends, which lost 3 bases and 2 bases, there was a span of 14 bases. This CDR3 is CASSDKRVQPYEQYF. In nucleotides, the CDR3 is TGTGCCAGCAGTGATAAACGCGTACAACCCTACGAGCAGTACTTC.

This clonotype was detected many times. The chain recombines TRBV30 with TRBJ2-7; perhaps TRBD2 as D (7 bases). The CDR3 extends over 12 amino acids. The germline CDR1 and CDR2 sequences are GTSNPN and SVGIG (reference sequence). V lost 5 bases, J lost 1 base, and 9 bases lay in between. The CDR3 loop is CAWGGASYEQYF. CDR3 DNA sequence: TGTGCCTGGGGGGGGGCTTCCTACGAGCAGTACTTC.

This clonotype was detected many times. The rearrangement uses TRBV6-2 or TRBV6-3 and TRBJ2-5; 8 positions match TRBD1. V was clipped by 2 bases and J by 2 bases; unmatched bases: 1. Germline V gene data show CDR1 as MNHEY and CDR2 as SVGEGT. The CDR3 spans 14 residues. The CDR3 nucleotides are TGTGCCAGCAGTTACCGGACAGGGCAAGAGACCCAGTACTTC. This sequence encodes CASSYRTGQETQYF.

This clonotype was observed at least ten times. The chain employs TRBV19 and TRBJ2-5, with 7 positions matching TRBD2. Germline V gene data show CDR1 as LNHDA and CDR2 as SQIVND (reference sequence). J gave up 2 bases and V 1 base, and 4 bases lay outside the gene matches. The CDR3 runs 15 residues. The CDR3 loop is CASSIAGGRQETQYF. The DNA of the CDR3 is TGTGCCAGTAGTATAGCGGGAGGAAGGCAAGAGACCCAGTACTTC.

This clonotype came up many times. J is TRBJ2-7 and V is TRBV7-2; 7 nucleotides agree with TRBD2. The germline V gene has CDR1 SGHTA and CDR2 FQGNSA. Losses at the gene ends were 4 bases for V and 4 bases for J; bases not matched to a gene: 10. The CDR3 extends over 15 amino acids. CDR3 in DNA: TGTGCCAGCAGCTCCGTGGGGCAGGGAGGGTACGAGCAGTACTTC. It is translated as CASSSVGQGGYEQYF.

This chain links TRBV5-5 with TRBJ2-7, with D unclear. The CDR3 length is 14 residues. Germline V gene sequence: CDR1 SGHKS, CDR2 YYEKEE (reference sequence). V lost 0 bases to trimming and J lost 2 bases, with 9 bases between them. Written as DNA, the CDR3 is TGTGCCAGCAGCTTGGAATCTCTCACCTACGAGCAGTACTTC. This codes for CASSLESLTYEQYF.

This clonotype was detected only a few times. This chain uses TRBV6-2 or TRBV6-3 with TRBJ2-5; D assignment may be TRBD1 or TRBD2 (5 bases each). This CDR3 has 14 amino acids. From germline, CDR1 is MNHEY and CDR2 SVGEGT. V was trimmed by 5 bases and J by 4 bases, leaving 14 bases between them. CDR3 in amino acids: CASSLTGTRETQYF. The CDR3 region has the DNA TGTGCCAGCAGTCTTACCGGGACCCGAGAGACCCAGTACTTC.

CDR3 nucleotides: TGTGCCAGCAGTGACATAGGATCACCCCTCCACTTT. This codes for CASSDIGSPLHF. The chain employs TRBV6-1 and TRBJ1-6; D is undetermined. V shed 3 bases and J shed 10 bases, with 7 bases lying between them. The germline CDR1 and CDR2 sequences are MNHNS and SASEGT. This CDR3 contains 12 residues.

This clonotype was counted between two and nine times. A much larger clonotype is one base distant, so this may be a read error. Here the CDR3 reads CASSPVGGQPRHF. CDR3 nucleotide sequence: TGTGCCAGCAGCCCTGTGGGGGGACAGCCCCGGCATTTT. The rearrangement links TRBV28 to TRBJ1-5, with 7 bases identical to TRBD1. This CDR3 comprises 13 residues. Germline CDR1 is MDHEN and CDR2 is SYDVKM.

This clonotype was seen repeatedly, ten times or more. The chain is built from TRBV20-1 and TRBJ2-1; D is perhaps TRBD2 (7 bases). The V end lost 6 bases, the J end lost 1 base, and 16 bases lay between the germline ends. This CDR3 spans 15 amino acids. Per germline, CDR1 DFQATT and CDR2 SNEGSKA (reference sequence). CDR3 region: CSAKGGTMSYNEQFF. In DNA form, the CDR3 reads TGCAGTGCAAAGGGGGGGACTATGTCCTACAATGAGCAGTTCTTC.

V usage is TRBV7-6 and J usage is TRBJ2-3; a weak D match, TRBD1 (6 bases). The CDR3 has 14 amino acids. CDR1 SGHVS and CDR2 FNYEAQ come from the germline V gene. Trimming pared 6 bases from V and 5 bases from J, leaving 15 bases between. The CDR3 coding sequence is TGTGCCAGCAGGAGGACAGAGGGGAAAGATACGCAGTATTTT. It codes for CASRRTEGKDTQYF.